This T cell receptor (beta chain) appears in the sequencing data of a study of CD8 T cells in ankylosing spondylitis. TCRdb re-derived calls from the 5' RACE reads in MiXCR, one entry per CDR3 protein. The table includes 150,000 to 250,000 distinct CDR3 sequences, roughly 13% detected once. The length of the CDR3 is 12 residues. The germline V and J ends were trimmed by 9 bases and 5 bases, with 8 bases remaining between them. Germline assignment: CDR1 LNHDA and CDR2 SQIVND (reference sequence). The rearrangement uses TRBV19 and TRBJ2-6; D is unresolved. This clonotype was obtained from a male donor with ankylosing spondylitis or in good health (not recorded which). The specimen sequenced was blood, either unsorted or a sorted T cell fraction (not recorded which). The CDR3 is CASRVRANVLTF. CDR3 DNA sequence: TGTGCCAGCCGTGTCCGGGCCAACGTCCTGACTTTC.